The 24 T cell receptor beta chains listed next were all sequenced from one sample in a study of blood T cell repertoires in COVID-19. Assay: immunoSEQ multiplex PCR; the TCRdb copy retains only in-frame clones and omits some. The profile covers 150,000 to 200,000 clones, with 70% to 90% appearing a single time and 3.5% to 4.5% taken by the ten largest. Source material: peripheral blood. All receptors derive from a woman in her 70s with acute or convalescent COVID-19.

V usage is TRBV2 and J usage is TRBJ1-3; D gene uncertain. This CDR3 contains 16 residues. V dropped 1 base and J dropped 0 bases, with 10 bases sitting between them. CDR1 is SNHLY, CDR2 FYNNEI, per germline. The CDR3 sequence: CASSEVSDHSGNTIYF. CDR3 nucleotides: TGTGCCAGCAGTGAAGTTTCAGATCACTCTGGAAACACCATATATTTT.

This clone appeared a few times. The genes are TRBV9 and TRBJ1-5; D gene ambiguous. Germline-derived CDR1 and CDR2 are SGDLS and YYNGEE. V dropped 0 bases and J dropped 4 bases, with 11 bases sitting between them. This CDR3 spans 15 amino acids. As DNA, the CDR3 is TGTGCCAGCAGCGTAGGAGGGTCTGAGAATCAGCCCCAGCATTTT. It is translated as CASSVGGSENQPQHF. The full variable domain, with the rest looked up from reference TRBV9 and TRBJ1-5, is DSGVTQTPKHLITATGQRVTLRCSPRSGDLSVYWYQQSLDQGLQFLIQYYNGEERAKGNILERFSAQQFPDLHSELNLSSLELGDSALYFCASSVGGSENQPQHFGDGTRLSIL.

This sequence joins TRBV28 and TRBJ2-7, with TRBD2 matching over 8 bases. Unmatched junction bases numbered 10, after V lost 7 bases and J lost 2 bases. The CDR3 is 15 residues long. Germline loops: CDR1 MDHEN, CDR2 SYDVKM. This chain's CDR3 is CASTQSGRTTYEQYF. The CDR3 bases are TGTGCCAGCACTCAGAGCGGGAGAACCACCTACGAGCAGTACTTC.

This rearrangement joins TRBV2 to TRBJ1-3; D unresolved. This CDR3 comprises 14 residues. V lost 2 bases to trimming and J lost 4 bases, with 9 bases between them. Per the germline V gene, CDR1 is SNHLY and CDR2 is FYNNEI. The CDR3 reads CASSEQDIGNTIYF. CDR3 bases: TGTGCCAGCAGTGAACAGGATATAGGAAACACCATATATTTT.

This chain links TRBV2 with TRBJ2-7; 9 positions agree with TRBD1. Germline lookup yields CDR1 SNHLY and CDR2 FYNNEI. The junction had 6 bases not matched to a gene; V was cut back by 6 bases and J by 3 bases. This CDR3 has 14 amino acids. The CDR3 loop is CASRGQGNFYEQYF. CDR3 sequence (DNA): TGTGCCAGCAGAGGACAGGGGAATTTCTACGAGCAGTACTTC.

CDR3 bases: TGTGCCAGCAGCCGGACAGGGAACTATGGCTACACCTTC. This sequence encodes CASSRTGNYGYTF. The rearrangement uses TRBV6-5 and TRBJ1-2; TRBD1 agrees at 8 bases. Germline V gene sequence: CDR1 MNHEY, CDR2 SVGAGI. The CDR3 extends over 13 amino acids. V was clipped by 6 bases and J by 2 bases; unmatched bases: 2.

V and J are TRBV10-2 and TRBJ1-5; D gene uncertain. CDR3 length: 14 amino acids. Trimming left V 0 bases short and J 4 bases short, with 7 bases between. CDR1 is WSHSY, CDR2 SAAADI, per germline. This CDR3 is CASSESNLNQPQHF. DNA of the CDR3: TGCGCCAGCAGTGAGTCGAACCTAAATCAGCCCCAGCATTTT.

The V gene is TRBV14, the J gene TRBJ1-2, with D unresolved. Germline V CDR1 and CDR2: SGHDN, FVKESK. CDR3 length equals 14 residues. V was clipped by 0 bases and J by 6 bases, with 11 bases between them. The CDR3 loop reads CASSQDLGGNGYTF. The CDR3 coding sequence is TGTGCCAGCAGCCAAGATCTAGGCGGAAATGGCTACACCTTC.

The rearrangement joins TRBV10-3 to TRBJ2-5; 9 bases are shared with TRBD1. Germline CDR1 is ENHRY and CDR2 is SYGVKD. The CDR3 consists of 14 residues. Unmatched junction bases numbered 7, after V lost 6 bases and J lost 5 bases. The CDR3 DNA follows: TGTGCCATCAGGGCACAGGGGGCAGGGGAGACCCAGTACTTC. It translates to CAIRAQGAGETQYF.

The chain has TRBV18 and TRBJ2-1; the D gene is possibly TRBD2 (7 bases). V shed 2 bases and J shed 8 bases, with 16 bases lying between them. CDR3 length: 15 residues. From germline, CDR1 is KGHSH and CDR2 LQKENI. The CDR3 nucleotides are TGTGCCAGCTCACCATCTGGCTCGGGGGGCCATGAGCAGTTCTTC. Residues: CASSPSGSGGHEQFF.

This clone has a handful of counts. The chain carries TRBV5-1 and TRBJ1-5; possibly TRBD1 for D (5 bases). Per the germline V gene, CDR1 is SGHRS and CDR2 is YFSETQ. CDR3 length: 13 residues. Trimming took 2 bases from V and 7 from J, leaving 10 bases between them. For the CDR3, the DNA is TGCGCCAGCAGCTTTACGGGGGACCAGCCCCAGCATTTT. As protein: CASSFTGDQPQHF.

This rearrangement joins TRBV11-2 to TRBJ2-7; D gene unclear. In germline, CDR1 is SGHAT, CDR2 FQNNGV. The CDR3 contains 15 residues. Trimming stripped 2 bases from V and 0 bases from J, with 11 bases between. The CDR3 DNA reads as TGTGCCAGCAGCTTAAGTCAGACAAGCTCCTACGAGCAGTACTTC. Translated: CASSLSQTSSYEQYF. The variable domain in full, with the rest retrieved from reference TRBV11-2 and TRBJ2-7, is EAGVAQSPRYKIIEKRQSVAFWCNPISGHATLYWYQQILGQGPKLLIQFQNNGVVDDSQLPKDRFSAERLKGVDSTLKIQPAKLEDSAVYLCASSLSQTSSYEQYFGPGTRLTVT.

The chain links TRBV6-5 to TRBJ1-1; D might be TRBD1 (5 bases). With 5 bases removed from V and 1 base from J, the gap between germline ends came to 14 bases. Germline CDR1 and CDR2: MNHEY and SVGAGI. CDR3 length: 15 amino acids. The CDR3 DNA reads TGTGCCAGCAGTACAAGAGGGAGGGGGAACACTGAAGCTTTCTTT. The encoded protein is CASSTRGRGNTEAFF.

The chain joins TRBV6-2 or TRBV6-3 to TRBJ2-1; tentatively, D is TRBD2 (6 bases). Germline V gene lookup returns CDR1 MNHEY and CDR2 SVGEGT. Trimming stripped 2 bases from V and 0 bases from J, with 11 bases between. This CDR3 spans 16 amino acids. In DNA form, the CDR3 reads TGTGCCAGCAGTTACCGGGAGCGAAGCTCCTACAATGAGCAGTTCTTC. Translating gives CASSYRERSSYNEQFF.

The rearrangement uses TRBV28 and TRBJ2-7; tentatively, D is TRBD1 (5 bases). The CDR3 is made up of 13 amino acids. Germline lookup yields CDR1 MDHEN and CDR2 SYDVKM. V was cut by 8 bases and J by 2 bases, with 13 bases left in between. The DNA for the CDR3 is TGTGCCAGCCAAAATACAGGAACCTACGAGCAGTACTTC. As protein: CASQNTGTYEQYF. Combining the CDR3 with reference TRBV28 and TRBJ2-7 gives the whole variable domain DVKVTQSSRYLVKRTGEKVFLECVQDMDHENMFWYRQDPGLGLRLIYFSYDVKMKEKGDIPEGYSVSREKKERFSLILESASTNQTSMYLCASQNTGTYEQYFGPGTRLTVT.

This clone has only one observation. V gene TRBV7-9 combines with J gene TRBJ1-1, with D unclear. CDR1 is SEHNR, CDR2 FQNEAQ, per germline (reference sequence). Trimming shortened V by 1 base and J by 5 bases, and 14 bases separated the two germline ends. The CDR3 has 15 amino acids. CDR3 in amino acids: CASSLVLGRYTEAFF. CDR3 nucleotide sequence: TGTGCCAGCAGCTTAGTACTGGGGAGGTATACTGAAGCTTTCTTT.

The CDR3, as DNA: TGTGCCAGCAGCCACAGTACCACAGGCAACCAAGAGACCCAGTACTTC. Its translation is CASSHSTTGNQETQYF. This chain connects TRBV3-1 (or the pseudogene TRBV3-2) to TRBJ2-5; a possible D gene is TRBD1 (5 bases). V lost 3 bases, J lost 0 bases, and 14 bases lay in between. The germline gives CDR1 LGHDT, CDR2 YNNKEL (reference sequence). The CDR3 has 16 amino acids.

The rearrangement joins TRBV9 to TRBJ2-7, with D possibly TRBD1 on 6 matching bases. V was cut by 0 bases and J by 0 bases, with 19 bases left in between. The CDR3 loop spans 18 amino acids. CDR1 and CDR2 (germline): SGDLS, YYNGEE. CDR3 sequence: CASSVVPRPWDNSYEQYF. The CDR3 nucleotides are TGTGCCAGCAGCGTAGTCCCCAGGCCATGGGACAACTCCTACGAGCAGTACTTC.

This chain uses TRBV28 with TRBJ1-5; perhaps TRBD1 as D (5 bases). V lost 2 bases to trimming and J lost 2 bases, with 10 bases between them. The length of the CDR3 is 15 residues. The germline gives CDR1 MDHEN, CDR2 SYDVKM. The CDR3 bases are TGTGCCAGCAGTTTAGTATCACAGGGCAATCAGCCCCAGCATTTT. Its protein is CASSLVSQGNQPQHF.

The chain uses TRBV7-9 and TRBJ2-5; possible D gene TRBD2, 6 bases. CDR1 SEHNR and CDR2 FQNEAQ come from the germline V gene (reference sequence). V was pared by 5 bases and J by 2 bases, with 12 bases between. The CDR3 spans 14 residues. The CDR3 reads CASSAQRAQETQYF. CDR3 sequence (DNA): TGTGCCAGCAGCGCCCAGCGGGCTCAAGAGACCCAGTACTTC.

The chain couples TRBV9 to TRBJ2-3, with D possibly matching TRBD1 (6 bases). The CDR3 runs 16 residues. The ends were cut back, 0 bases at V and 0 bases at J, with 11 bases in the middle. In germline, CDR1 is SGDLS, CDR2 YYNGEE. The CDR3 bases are TGTGCCAGCAGCGTAGCGGCCAGGGGCAGCACAGATACGCAGTATTTT. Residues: CASSVAARGSTDTQYF. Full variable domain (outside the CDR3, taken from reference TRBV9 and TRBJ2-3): DSGVTQTPKHLITATGQRVTLRCSPRSGDLSVYWYQQSLDQGLQFLIQYYNGEERAKGNILERFSAQQFPDLHSELNLSSLELGDSALYFCASSVAARGSTDTQYFGPGTRLTVL.

CDR3 nucleotides: TGTGCCAGCAGTGAAGCGAGGGCGGGGGGGCCAGATACGCAGTATTTT. It yields the protein CASSEARAGGPDTQYF. The rearrangement links TRBV6-1 to TRBJ2-3; TRBD2 aligns across 9 bases. Germline V lookup: CDR1 MNHNS, CDR2 SASEGT. With 0 bases clipped from V and 4 bases from J, the junction kept 5 bases outside the gene matches. The CDR3 runs to 16 residues.

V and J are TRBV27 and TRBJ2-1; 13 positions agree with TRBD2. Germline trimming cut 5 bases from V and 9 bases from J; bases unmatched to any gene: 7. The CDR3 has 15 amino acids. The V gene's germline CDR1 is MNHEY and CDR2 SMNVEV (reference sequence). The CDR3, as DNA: TGTGCCAGCAGTGTGGGGACTAGCGGGATCGGTGAGCAGTTCTTC. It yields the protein CASSVGTSGIGEQFF.

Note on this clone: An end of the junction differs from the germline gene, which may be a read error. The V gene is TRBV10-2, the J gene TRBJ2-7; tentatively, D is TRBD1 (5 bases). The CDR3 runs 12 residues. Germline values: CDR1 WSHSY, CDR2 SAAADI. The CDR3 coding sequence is TGCGCCAGCAGCCCCGGACATTTGGAGCGGTACTTC. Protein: CASSPGHLERYF.